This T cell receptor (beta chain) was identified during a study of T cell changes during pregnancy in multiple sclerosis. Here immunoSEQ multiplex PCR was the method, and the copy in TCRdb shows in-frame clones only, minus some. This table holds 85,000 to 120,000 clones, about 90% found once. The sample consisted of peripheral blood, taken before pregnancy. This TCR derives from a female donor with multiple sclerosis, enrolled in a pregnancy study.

CDR3 region: CASSITGTYGYTF. CDR3 sequence (DNA): TGTGCCAGTAGTATTACAGGGACCTATGGCTACACCTTC. This chain links TRBV19 with TRBJ1-2; weak D call: TRBD1 (6 bases). V was shortened by 3 bases and J by 4 bases, with 9 bases between the two germline ends. Germline values: CDR1 LNHDA, CDR2 SQIVND (reference sequence). CDR3 length: 13 residues.